A single sample gave rise to the 7 T cell receptor beta chains below, sequenced in a study of graft-versus-host responses after intestinal transplantation. Here immunoSEQ multiplex PCR was the method, and the copy in TCRdb shows in-frame clones only, minus some. The table includes roughly 97,000 clones, about nine tenths detected once. Antigen specificity for these receptors is unknown. The material sequenced was unstimulated CD4+ T cells sorted from spleen or lymph node cells, taken before transplant. All receptors derive from a human donor who was the organ donor for an intestinal transplant.

The chain has TRBV6-5 and TRBJ2-1, with 9 bases lining up with TRBD2. The CDR3 totals 15 residues. Germline V lookup: CDR1 MNHEY, CDR2 SVGAGI. The V and J ends lost 6 bases and 8 bases, in that order; junction bases with no gene match: 11. The DNA for the CDR3 is TGTGCCAGCAGACCCGCGGGGGGGCCTTTTTATGAGCAGTTCTTC. This gives the protein CASRPAGGPFYEQFF.

The CDR3 DNA sequence: TGTGCCAGCTCACCACTTAGAGGAATGAACACTGAAGCTTTCTTT. Protein: CASSPLRGMNTEAFF. J is TRBJ1-1 and V is TRBV18, with D unresolved. Deletions cut 1 base from V and 0 bases from J, with 9 bases between. The V gene's germline CDR1 is KGHSH and CDR2 LQKENI. CDR3 size: 15 residues.

The chain is built from TRBV7-2 and TRBJ1-4; 9 nucleotides match TRBD1. Trimming cost V 3 bases and J 8 bases; bases outside gene matches: 7. The CDR3 contains 15 residues. Germline values: CDR1 SGHTA, CDR2 FQGNSA. CDR3: CASSLEQGAGEKLFF. CDR3 bases: TGTGCCAGCAGCTTGGAACAGGGGGCTGGGGAAAAACTGTTTTTT.

This clone was picked up one time. V is TRBV4-2 and J is TRBJ2-7; D possibly corresponds to TRBD1 (6 bases). V lost 4 bases and J 2 bases, leaving 18 bases between the germline ends. The CDR3 runs 16 residues. The V gene's germline CDR1 is LGHNA and CDR2 YNFKEQ. The DNA for the CDR3 is TGTGCCAGCAGCCTTGTTGCCAGGCAGGGGCCCTACGAGCAGTACTTC. It translates to CASSLVARQGPYEQYF.

This chain connects TRBV5-6 to TRBJ2-5; TRBD1 matches at 8 bases. The CDR3 sequence is 14 residues long. In germline, CDR1 is SGHDT, CDR2 YYEEEE. V shed 5 bases and J 1 base; nucleotides not matched to a gene: 4. The CDR3 sequence: CASSTTGGQETQYF. CDR3 coding DNA: TGTGCCAGCAGTACAACAGGGGGCCAAGAGACCCAGTACTTC.

The rearrangement links TRBV27 to TRBJ2-7; TRBD1 aligns across 9 bases. The J segment lost 2 bases and the V segment lost 4 bases, leaving 6 bases of the junction unmatched. The CDR3 loop spans 15 amino acids. Germline V lookup: CDR1 MNHEY, CDR2 SMNVEV (reference sequence). This CDR3 is CASSSGQGRTYEQYF. DNA of the CDR3: TGTGCCAGCAGTTCGGGACAGGGAAGAACCTACGAGCAGTACTTC.

The chain couples TRBV4-2 to TRBJ1-2; D is unresolved. The germline V gene has CDR1 LGHNA and CDR2 YNFKEQ. V dropped 0 bases and J dropped 3 bases, with 14 bases sitting between them. This CDR3 has 16 residues. CDR3 residues: CASSQDSAGGDYGYTF. The CDR3, as DNA: TGTGCCAGCAGCCAAGATTCTGCTGGAGGAGACTATGGCTACACCTTC.